This record covers a single T cell receptor beta chain. Assay used: immunoSEQ multiplex PCR; TCRdb lists only in-frame clones, some missing. The sample contains 85,000 to 100,000 clones, more than 85% of which appear only once. CDR1 MDHEN and CDR2 SYDVKM come from the germline V gene. V was shortened by 7 bases and J by 0 bases, with 15 bases between the two germline ends. The CDR3 has 15 amino acids. These data come from a study of T cell changes during pregnancy in multiple sclerosis. The sample was peripheral blood, taken in the first trimester of pregnancy. The sequence was obtained from a female donor with multiple sclerosis, enrolled in a pregnancy study. The chain has TRBV28 and TRBJ1-1, with TRBD1 as a possible D gene (5 bases). The CDR3 loop is CASNTGGRMNTEAFF. DNA for the CDR3: TGTGCCAGCAACACCGGGGGACGAATGAACACTGAAGCTTTCTTT.